Following are 26 T cell receptor beta chains from one sample sequenced in a study of cytomegalovirus exposure and HLA in healthy donors. The PCR was carried out with 60 Vbeta primers and 13 Jbeta primers. Repertoires were generated with immunoSEQ multiplex PCR, while TCRdb's copy carries only in-frame clones and drops some. The repertoire holds 150,000 or so clones, with roughly 80% as singletons. Sequencing was performed on PBMCs. The receptors come from a woman aged 40 to 50 in good health and CMV-seropositive.

The chain is built from TRBV11-2 and TRBJ2-7, with 7 nucleotides matching TRBD2. The CDR3 has 12 amino acids. V lost 2 bases, J lost 7 bases, and 2 bases stayed unmatched. The germline gives CDR1 SGHAT, CDR2 FQNNGV. The chain's CDR3 is CASSLTGGEQYF. DNA for the CDR3: TGTGCCAGCAGCTTAACGGGGGGAGAGCAGTACTTC.

The table lists this clone with a few counts. The chain uses TRBV7-9 and TRBJ2-2; TRBD1 is a possible D gene (5 bases). The V gene lost 2 bases and the J gene lost 3 bases, with 10 bases spanning the gap. The CDR3 runs to 15 residues. Germline V gives CDR1 SEHNR, CDR2 FQNEAQ (reference sequence). The CDR3 loop reads CASSLLSGYTGELFF. CDR3 coding DNA: TGTGCCAGCAGCTTACTTTCAGGGTACACCGGGGAGCTGTTTTTT.

There are a few counts of this clone. V is TRBV6-5 and J is TRBJ2-1, with 7 bases fitting TRBD2. Germline V gene sequence: CDR1 MNHEY, CDR2 SVGAGI. V lost 6 bases and J lost 0; bases outside the gene matches: 2. CDR3 length: 14 amino acids. CDR3 DNA: TGTGCCAGCAGCTCTAGCGGCTCCTACAATGAGCAGTTCTTC. As protein: CASSSSGSYNEQFF.

The CDR3 sequence: CASSQEGGGPSSYEQYF. Here the CDR3 DNA reads TGTGCCAGCAGCCAAGAAGGGGGGGGGCCGAGCTCCTACGAGCAGTACTTC. The chain uses TRBV14 and TRBJ2-7; the D gene is possibly TRBD2 (7 bases). This CDR3 spans 17 amino acids. The V end lost 0 bases, the J end lost 0 bases, and 15 bases lay between the germline ends. Germline loops: CDR1 SGHDN, CDR2 FVKESK.

The chain joins TRBV11-1 to TRBJ2-5; TRBD2 agrees at 11 bases. Judging by the DNA end, TRBJ2-7 fits better; the J call may be wrong. The CDR3 runs 17 residues. The germline gives CDR1 SGHAT, CDR2 FQDESV (reference sequence). The CDR3 DNA reads TGTGCCAGCAGCTCCATAAACATAGCGGGAGGGATCTACGAGCAGTACTTC. Encoded protein: CASSSINIAGGIYEQYF.

The chain combines TRBV6-4 with TRBJ1-2; perhaps TRBD1 as D (5 bases). Trimming stripped 8 bases from V and 3 bases from J, with 19 bases between. The germline V gene encodes CDR1 MRHNA and CDR2 SNTAGT. CDR3 length: 15 amino acids. The CDR3 DNA reads TGTGCCAGCCCCCGGCTCACAGTGGGGCACTATGGCTACACCTTC. Translation gives CASPRLTVGHYGYTF.

DNA for the CDR3: TGCGCCAGCAGCTTGGTGTCTAGCAAGGACAATGAGCAGTTCTTC. Residues: CASSLVSSKDNEQFF. V is TRBV5-1 and J is TRBJ2-1; perhaps TRBD2 as D (5 bases). V was pared by 0 bases and J by 5 bases, with 12 bases between. This CDR3 has 15 residues. Germline values: CDR1 SGHRS, CDR2 YFSETQ.

This clone was detected only a few times. V and J are TRBV10-3 and TRBJ1-5; tentatively, D is TRBD1 (5 bases). This CDR3 is built from 15 residues. Germline loops: CDR1 ENHRY, CDR2 SYGVKD. The V end lost 0 bases, the J end lost 6 bases, and 12 bases lay between the germline ends. In DNA, the CDR3 is TGTGCCATCAGTGAGTCGGGGGGGAGGGTTCAGCCCCAGCATTTT. This codes for CAISESGGRVQPQHF.

The chain uses TRBV28 and TRBJ2-7, with 15 bases that match TRBD2. The CDR3 is made up of 22 amino acids. Germline-derived CDR1 and CDR2 are MDHEN and SYDVKM. V gave up 2 bases and J gave up 0 bases; unmatched junction bases: 17. The CDR3 reads CASSLGTLLGLAGGLSSYEQYF. The CDR3 DNA follows: TGTGCCAGCAGTTTAGGCACCTTACTGGGACTAGCGGGAGGACTTAGCTCCTACGAGCAGTACTTC.

This clone appeared once. This sequence joins TRBV5-1 and TRBJ2-1, with TRBD1 as a possible D gene (6 bases). Germline V gene data show CDR1 as SGHRS and CDR2 as YFSETQ. This CDR3 is built from 17 residues. Between the trimmed V and J ends, which lost 0 bases and 3 bases, there was a span of 16 bases. The CDR3 loop reads CASSLEGRGVYYNEQFF. In nucleotides, the CDR3 is TGCGCCAGCAGCTTGGAGGGCAGGGGAGTATACTACAATGAGCAGTTCTTC.

The chain couples TRBV5-4 to TRBJ2-5; D might be TRBD1 (6 bases). TRBJ2-7 explains the end of the DNA better; the J call may be wrong. The V gene's germline CDR1 is SGHNT and CDR2 YYREEE (reference sequence). The CDR3 has 15 residues. CDR3 sequence: CASSAEGVFSYEQYF. The CDR3 nucleotides are TGTGCCAGCAGCGCTGAGGGGGTTTTCTCCTACGAGCAGTACTTC.

The chain recombines TRBV7-8 with TRBJ1-1; a possible D gene is TRBD1 (5 bases). Trimming took 0 bases from V and 4 from J, leaving 12 bases between them. Germline values: CDR1 SGHVS, CDR2 FQNEAQ. The length of the CDR3 is 15 residues. CDR3 coding DNA: TGTGCCAGCAGCTTAGCGCAGGGCGGTAGCACTGAAGCTTTCTTT. Translated: CASSLAQGGSTEAFF. The whole variable domain, filled in from reference TRBV7-8 and TRBJ1-1, reads GAGVSQSPRYKVAKRGQDVALRCDPISGHVSLFWYQQALGQGPEFLTYFQNEAQLDKSGLPSDRFFAERPEGSVSTLKIQRTQQEDSAVYLCASSLAQGGSTEAFFGQGTRLTVV.

This chain links TRBV6-5 with TRBJ1-2; no clear D. The CDR3 consists of 16 residues. V gave up 0 bases and J gave up 8 bases, with 19 bases separating them. CDR1 and CDR2 (germline): MNHEY, SVGAGI. The CDR3 DNA is TGTGCCAGCAGTTACTCGACTCCGGGTTTTAGAATGGGCTACACCTTC. Translation: CASSYSTPGFRMGYTF.

J is TRBJ1-1 and V is TRBV5-4; perhaps TRBD1 as D (5 bases). Germline V gene data show CDR1 as SGHNT and CDR2 as YYREEE (reference sequence). The length of the CDR3 is 12 residues. V lost 2 bases to trimming and J lost 7 bases, with 9 bases between them. CDR3 DNA: TGTGCCAGCAGCTTCGGGGGGGGTGAAGCTTTCTTT. Translation: CASSFGGGEAFF.

The chain has TRBV2 and TRBJ1-5; 12 bases align to TRBD1. In germline, CDR1 is SNHLY, CDR2 FYNNEI. The CDR3 consists of 16 residues. The V gene end was trimmed by 6 bases and the J gene end by 4 bases; junction bases not matched to a gene: 7. As DNA, the CDR3 is TGTGCCAGCAGCAAGACGGGACAGGGGGCTAATCAGCCCCAGCATTTT. It specifies CASSKTGQGANQPQHF. Looking up the rest from reference TRBV2 and TRBJ1-5 gives the full variable domain: EPEVTQTPSHQVTQMGQEVILRCVPISNHLYFYWYRQILGQKVEFLVSFYNNEISEKSEIFDDQFSVERPDGSNFTLKIRSTKLEDSAMYFCASSKTGQGANQPQHFGDGTRLSIL.

V is TRBV4-3 and J is TRBJ2-1, with D tentatively TRBD1 (5 bases). This CDR3 contains 17 residues. Trimming shortened V by 2 bases and J by 2 bases, and 16 bases separated the two germline ends. Germline V gene lookup returns CDR1 LGHNA and CDR2 YSLEER. CDR3 residues: CASSQRAREGTYNEQFF. The CDR3 DNA is TGCGCCAGCAGCCAAAGGGCCAGGGAAGGGACCTACAATGAGCAGTTCTTC.

The chain joins TRBV5-4 to TRBJ2-1; 8 bases are a match to TRBD1. In germline, CDR1 is SGHNT, CDR2 YYREEE (reference sequence). The CDR3 totals 14 residues. The J segment lost 5 bases and the V segment lost 2 bases, leaving 3 bases of the junction unmatched. CDR3 DNA: TGTGCCAGCAGCTTCTCCAGGGGGCACAATGAGCAGTTCTTC. This translates into CASSFSRGHNEQFF.

The CDR3 nucleotides are TGTGCCAGTAGTATGATACTAGCGGGGTACACAGATACGCAGTATTTT. This translates into CASSMILAGYTDTQYF. The chain has TRBV19 and TRBJ2-3; 10 bases agree with TRBD2. This CDR3 has 16 amino acids. The germline gives CDR1 LNHDA, CDR2 SQIVND (reference sequence). Trimming cost V 3 bases and J 2 bases; bases outside gene matches: 5.

There are a few counts of this clone. The genes are TRBV2 and TRBJ1-1; D might be TRBD1 (5 bases). The CDR3 has 13 amino acids. Germline V gene lookup returns CDR1 SNHLY and CDR2 FYNNEI. The CDR3 bases are TGTAAGGTCCGCAGGGATTTTAACACTGAAGCTTTCTTT. It translates to CKVRRDFNTEAFF.

The V call is TRBV5-5, the J call TRBJ2-7; the match to TRBD2 covers 9 bases. The CDR3 consists of 14 residues. CDR1 is SGHKS, CDR2 YYEKEE, per germline (reference sequence). V dropped 0 bases and J dropped 4; count of bases not matched to a gene: 2. Here the CDR3 reads CASSLGLADYEQYF. Written as DNA, the CDR3 is TGTGCCAGCAGCTTGGGACTAGCGGATTACGAGCAGTACTTC.

The chain carries TRBV19 and TRBJ1-5; 7 nucleotides match TRBD1. This CDR3 spans 16 amino acids. V shed 1 base and J 7 bases; nucleotides not matched to a gene: 10. Germline V gene data show CDR1 as LNHDA and CDR2 as SQIVND (reference sequence). The CDR3 protein is CASSIVGRGTLQPQHF. The CDR3 coding sequence is TGTGCCAGTAGTATAGTCGGCAGGGGGACTTTACAGCCCCAGCATTTT.

The V call is TRBV28, the J call TRBJ2-3; D is unresolved. V lost 8 bases and J lost 1, with 16 bases in between. Germline CDR1 reads MDHEN; CDR2 reads SYDVKM. This CDR3 has 15 residues. As DNA, the CDR3 is TGTGCCAGCTTCCCCCCTACGCTAGGCACAGATACGCAGTATTTT. It codes for CASFPPTLGTDTQYF.

This clone was seen a single time. V is TRBV7-2 and J is TRBJ2-4, with TRBD2 identical over 14 bases. Germline values: CDR1 SGHTA, CDR2 FQGNSA. With 0 bases clipped from V and 5 bases from J, the junction kept 6 bases outside the gene matches. The CDR3 runs to 18 residues. For the CDR3, the DNA is TGTGCCAGCAGCTTAGCTGGGACTAGCGGGAGAGTCCAAAACATTCAGTACTTC. Translating gives CASSLAGTSGRVQNIQYF.

The chain joins TRBV5-5 to TRBJ2-7; TRBD2 matches at 12 bases. V was clipped by 1 base and J by 12 bases; unmatched bases: 26. Germline V gives CDR1 SGHKS, CDR2 YYEKEE (reference sequence). The CDR3 contains 20 residues. The CDR3 protein is CASSLRLAGDDAGNIGAPYF. DNA of the CDR3: TGTGCCAGCAGCTTGAGACTAGCGGGAGACGACGCCGGGAATATCGGGGCGCCGTACTTC.

This clone was found once. The V and J genes are TRBV28 and TRBJ2-7; a possible D gene is TRBD2 (5 bases). The CDR3 extends over 14 amino acids. V was cut by 5 bases and J by 5 bases, with 16 bases left in between. Germline CDR1 reads MDHEN; CDR2 reads SYDVKM. CDR3 nucleotides: TGTGCCAGCAGTGCCGTCCCTAGCTTGGACGAGCAGTACTTC. Residues: CASSAVPSLDEQYF. Supplemented by reference TRBV28 and TRBJ2-7, the full variable domain reads DVKVTQSSRYLVKRTGEKVFLECVQDMDHENMFWYRQDPGLGLRLIYFSYDVKMKEKGDIPEGYSVSREKKERFSLILESASTNQTSMYLCASSAVPSLDEQYFGPGTRLTVT.

This clone showed up just once. The rearrangement uses TRBV7-2 and TRBJ1-1; perhaps TRBD1 as D (5 bases). V dropped 5 bases and J dropped 1 base, with 8 bases sitting between them. CDR1 is SGHTA, CDR2 FQGNSA, per germline. The CDR3 length is 13 residues. The CDR3 region is CASSRDSNTEAFF. In DNA form, the CDR3 reads TGTGCCAGCAGCCGGGACTCGAACACTGAAGCTTTCTTT.